These 22 T cell receptor beta chains share one sample of origin, sequenced in a study of blood T cell repertoires in COVID-19. Only in-frame clones appear in the TCRdb table, and some are missing; sequencing was by immunoSEQ multiplex PCR. This sample yields over 450,000 clones, of which roughly 89% are seen a single time; about 0.91% belongs to the top ten. The sequenced material came from peripheral blood. Receptors originate from a young man with COVID-19, enrolled during active disease.

The V and J genes are TRBV19 and TRBJ1-2, with 8 bases matching TRBD1. Germline V lookup: CDR1 LNHDA, CDR2 SQIVND (reference sequence). This CDR3 region has 15 residues. With 7 bases clipped from V and 0 bases from J, the junction kept 7 bases outside the gene matches. CDR3 loop: CASKTGANTNYGYTF. CDR3 nucleotide sequence: TGTGCCAGTAAGACAGGGGCTAATACTAACTATGGCTACACCTTC.

This chain links TRBV19 with TRBJ1-1; D is perhaps TRBD1 (5 bases). The CDR3 runs to 14 residues. Trimming removed 5 bases at V and 10 bases at J, with 20 bases between. CDR1 and CDR2 (germline): LNHDA, SQIVND (reference sequence). The CDR3 DNA reads TGTGCCAGTAGTGCACCCCCAGGGTCAGTAGGAGCTTTCTTT. This codes for CASSAPPGSVGAFF.

The DNA of the CDR3 is TGCGCCAGCAGCTCTAGCGGGGGGGCGGACAATGAGCAGTTCTTC. Translated, it gives CASSSSGGADNEQFF. This chain joins TRBV5-1 and TRBJ2-1; TRBD2 agrees at 12 bases. The V segment lost 3 bases and the J segment 5 bases; nucleotides outside the gene matches: 3. CDR1 is SGHRS and CDR2 is YFSETQ in the germline V gene. The CDR3 is 15 amino acids.

This clone was detected once. The J gene is TRBJ2-1, the V gene TRBV24-1; 9 positions agree with TRBD1. This CDR3 is 15 amino acids long. V dropped 3 bases and J dropped 7; count of bases not matched to a gene: 6. Germline assignment: CDR1 KGHDR and CDR2 SFDVKD. CDR3 bases: TGTGCCACCAGTGATCCGGGACAGGGTAAGAATGAGCAGTTCTTC. It specifies CATSDPGQGKNEQFF.

This chain links TRBV7-2 with TRBJ2-7, with D maybe TRBD1 (5 bases). CDR3 length equals 15 residues. Germline values: CDR1 SGHTA, CDR2 FQGNSA. V was pared by 1 base and J by 1 base, with 11 bases between. The DNA for the CDR3 is TGTGCCAGCAGCTTAGTACAGGAGCTTTCCTACGAGCAGTACTTC. Protein product: CASSLVQELSYEQYF.

This chain uses TRBV10-3 with TRBJ1-5; D might be TRBD1 (6 bases). Trimming shortened V by 6 bases and J by 7 bases, and 13 bases separated the two germline ends. Germline values: CDR1 ENHRY, CDR2 SYGVKD. The CDR3 has 13 amino acids. The CDR3 loop is CAIRKEGGQPQHF. CDR3 nucleotides: TGTGCCATCAGGAAGGAAGGGGGACAGCCCCAGCATTTT.

This clone was found once. The chain combines TRBV6-5 with TRBJ2-7; 12 positions match TRBD2. Germline V gene sequence: CDR1 MNHEY, CDR2 SVGAGI. V lost 0 bases, J lost 11 bases, and 8 bases stayed unmatched. The CDR3 covers 15 residues. CDR3 nucleotides: TGTGCCAGCAGTTACTCGCCGCTAGCGGGAGGGACGGAGTACTTC. Its translation is CASSYSPLAGGTEYF.

The chain couples TRBV9 to TRBJ1-5, with 7 nucleotides matching TRBD1. Germline lookup yields CDR1 SGDLS and CDR2 YYNGEE. The CDR3 runs to 13 residues. Trimming took 3 bases from V and 8 from J; bases not matched to a gene: 5. Here the CDR3 reads CASSAHTGEPQHF. As DNA, the CDR3 is TGTGCCAGCAGCGCCCATACAGGGGAGCCCCAGCATTTT.

This clone was counted between two and nine times. The chain couples TRBV5-1 to TRBJ1-2, with D perhaps matching TRBD1 (6 bases). CDR1 and CDR2 from the germline V gene are SGHRS and YFSETQ. There are 13 residues in the CDR3. V was cut by 4 bases and J by 6 bases, with 13 bases left in between. The CDR3 DNA reads as TGCGCCAGCAGCAAGGACAGTGGCGATGGCTACACCTTC. It is translated as CASSKDSGDGYTF.

This rearrangement joins TRBV6-6 to TRBJ2-3, with 7 bases lining up with TRBD1. V was pared by 8 bases and J by 0 bases, with 5 bases of the junction left unmatched. This CDR3 is built from 14 residues. CDR1 is MNHNY, CDR2 SVGAGI, per germline (reference sequence). Here the CDR3 DNA reads TGTGCCAGCGGGGACAGCGCTAGCACAGATACGCAGTATTTT. It yields the protein CASGDSASTDTQYF.

The chain recombines TRBV6-5 with TRBJ2-5, with D tentatively TRBD2 (7 bases). There are 16 residues in the CDR3. V shed 0 bases and J shed 0 bases, with 11 bases lying between them. Germline loops: CDR1 MNHEY, CDR2 SVGAGI. The CDR3 coding sequence is TGTGCCAGCAGTTACTCTATAGGGGGGGACCAAGAGACCCAGTACTTC. As protein: CASSYSIGGDQETQYF.

The CDR3 spells CASSLVASPLHF. The CDR3, as DNA: TGTGCCAGCAGCTTAGTTGCGTCACCCCTCCACTTT. The V gene is TRBV7-2, the J gene TRBJ1-6, with D uncertain. Trimming pared 1 base from V and 10 bases from J, leaving 5 bases between. There are 12 residues in the CDR3. Germline-derived CDR1 and CDR2 are SGHTA and FQGNSA.

V gene TRBV28 combines with J gene TRBJ2-3, with 10 positions matching TRBD1. From germline, CDR1 is MDHEN and CDR2 SYDVKM. V trimming: 5 bases; J trimming: 6 bases; junction bases outside the gene matches: 8. This CDR3 comprises 15 residues. The CDR3 region is CASSTRQGARDTQYF. Here the CDR3 DNA reads TGTGCCAGCAGTACTCGACAGGGGGCTAGGGATACGCAGTATTTT.

The gene calls are TRBV4-1 and TRBJ2-5; 9 nucleotides match TRBD1. This CDR3 is 15 amino acids long. Germline assignment: CDR1 MGHRA and CDR2 YSYEKL. The ends lost 4 bases at V and 5 bases at J; junction bases unmatched: 8. In DNA form, the CDR3 reads TGCGCCAGCAGCCCTGGGACAGGGAAGTGGGAGACCCAGTACTTC. This encodes CASSPGTGKWETQYF.

Regarding this clone: An end of the junction does not agree with germline; a read error may underlie this. The V call is TRBV3-1 (or the pseudogene TRBV3-2), the J call TRBJ1-2; weak D call: TRBD1 (6 bases). CDR1 LGHDT and CDR2 YNNKEL come from the germline V gene (reference sequence). The CDR3 length is 15 residues. In DNA, the CDR3 is TGTGCCAGCAGCGAAGACCCTCAGGGGAACTATGGCTACACCTTC. Amino acids: CASSEDPQGNYGYTF.

The chain carries TRBV27 and TRBJ1-1; D ambiguous. There are 13 residues in the CDR3. CDR1 and CDR2 from the germline V gene are MNHEY and SMNVEV (reference sequence). Deletions cut 10 bases from V and 1 base from J, with 13 bases between. The CDR3 is CATKTRENTEAFF. The DNA for the CDR3 is TGTGCCACCAAGACAAGAGAGAACACTGAAGCTTTCTTT.

This chain uses TRBV5-1 with TRBJ2-3; 8 bases match TRBD2. V lost 4 bases to trimming and J lost 5 bases; unmatched junction nucleotides: 15. Germline assignment: CDR1 SGHRS and CDR2 YFSETQ. CDR3 length: 17 amino acids. CDR3 loop: CASSPTFVGRVKDTQYF. The DNA of the CDR3 is TGCGCCAGCAGCCCCACCTTTGTCGGGAGGGTGAAAGATACGCAGTATTTT.

The V call is TRBV30, the J call TRBJ2-1; D is ambiguous. Deletions cut 4 bases from V and 4 bases from J, with 14 bases between. The length of the CDR3 is 14 residues. The germline V gene encodes CDR1 GTSNPN and CDR2 SVGIG (reference sequence). The CDR3 DNA sequence: TGTGCCTGGATTGCCACGAGCAAATACAATGAGCAGTTCTTC. It specifies CAWIATSKYNEQFF.

This chain connects TRBV5-1 to TRBJ1-2; TRBD1 matches at 7 bases. Germline lookup yields CDR1 SGHRS and CDR2 YFSETQ. The CDR3 runs to 15 residues. J lost 3 bases, V lost 4 bases, and 9 bases had no gene match. The CDR3 reads CASSTQGQADYGYTF. CDR3 nucleotides: TGCGCCAGCAGCACCCAAGGACAGGCTGACTATGGCTACACCTTC.

With respect to this clone: This specimen includes other DNA sequences encoding the same CDR3. The chain has TRBV11-2 and TRBJ2-7; no clear D gene. This CDR3 spans 14 amino acids. CDR1 SGHAT and CDR2 FQNNGV come from the germline V gene. V was pared by 1 base and J by 0 bases, with 7 bases between. The CDR3 coding sequence is TGTGCCAGCAGCTTAGGCCTGAGCTCCTACGAGCAGTACTTC. This gives the protein CASSLGLSSYEQYF.

V is TRBV9 and J is TRBJ1-1; 7 nucleotides agree with TRBD1. The CDR3 loop spans 14 amino acids. Germline V gene data show CDR1 as SGDLS and CDR2 as YYNGEE. Losses at the gene ends were 1 base for V and 5 bases for J; bases not matched to a gene: 5. This CDR3 reads CASSVRGRGTEAFF. The CDR3 region has the DNA TGTGCCAGCAGCGTAAGGGGGCGCGGTACTGAAGCTTTCTTT.

J is TRBJ2-3 and V is TRBV7-3, with D possibly matching TRBD2 (5 bases). Looked up from germline, CDR1 is SGHTA and CDR2 is FQGTGA. V was pared by 5 bases and J by 3 bases, with 12 bases between. The CDR3 runs 14 residues. The CDR3 nucleotides are TGTGCCAGCAGCCCCGGGGTTCAGACAGATACGCAGTATTTT. Translation gives CASSPGVQTDTQYF.